This TCR beta chain was profiled in a study of T cell responses to AZD1222 COVID-19 vaccine. As for this clone: As yet, its antigen is unknown.

Germline V gives CDR1 SNHLY, CDR2 FYNNEI. J was trimmed by 1 base and V by 8 bases; bases with no gene match: 7. This CDR3 region has 14 residues. Assay used: immunoSEQ multiplex PCR; TCRdb lists only in-frame clones, some missing. This table has under 150,000 clones, 88% appearing once. Study-wide points: Donors were largely white British and mainly female; clonal diversity was possibly underestimated.

Sequenced material: peripheral blood, taken on day 0 of MenACWY control vaccination. The receptor comes from an adult in good health. V is TRBV2 and J is TRBJ2-5, with 7 positions matching TRBD1. The CDR3, as DNA: TGTGCCAGCGGAAGGGGGCAGCCCCAAGAGACCCAGTACTTC. It codes for CASGRGQPQETQYF.